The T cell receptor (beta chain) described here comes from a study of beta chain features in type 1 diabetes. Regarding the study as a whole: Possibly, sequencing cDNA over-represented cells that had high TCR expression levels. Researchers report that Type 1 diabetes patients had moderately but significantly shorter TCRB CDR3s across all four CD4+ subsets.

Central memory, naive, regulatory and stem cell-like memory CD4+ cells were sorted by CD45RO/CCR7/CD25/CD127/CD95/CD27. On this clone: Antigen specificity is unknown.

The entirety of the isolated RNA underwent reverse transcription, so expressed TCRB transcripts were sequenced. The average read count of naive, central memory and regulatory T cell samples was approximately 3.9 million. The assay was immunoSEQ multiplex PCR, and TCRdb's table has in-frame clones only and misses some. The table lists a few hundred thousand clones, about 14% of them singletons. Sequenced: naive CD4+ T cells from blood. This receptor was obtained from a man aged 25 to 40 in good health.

For the CDR3, the DNA is TGCGCCAGCAGCCCGGGACTAGCGGCCACAGATACGCAGTATTTT. Translation: CASSPGLAATDTQYF. The rearrangement links TRBV5-1 to TRBJ2-3, with 11 bases identical to TRBD2. The V segment lost 4 bases and the J segment 2 bases; nucleotides outside the gene matches: 3. The CDR3 spans 15 residues. Germline CDR1 and CDR2: SGHRS and YFSETQ.